This T cell receptor (beta chain) was profiled in a study of post-analysis software for immune sequencing data. Study findings and constraints: In patients, about five TRBV segments were more frequent than in controls, with TRBV5-6, TRBV5-1 and TRBV20-1 among them.

Unique molecular identifiers were carried by the TCR beta cDNA libraries. Each CDR3 protein gets one entry after TCRdb re-called the PCR reads with MiXCR. The table lists around 260,000 distinct CDR3 sequences, about 40% of them singletons, with 4% to 6% in the top ten. A word on this clonotype: Its antigen is unidentified. This may be a read error, as it is one base from a much larger clone.

The V and J ends lost 0 bases and 12 bases respectively, with 11 bases between them. From germline, CDR1 is LGHDT and CDR2 YNNKEL (reference sequence). This CDR3 is 12 amino acids long. The clonotype was recovered from a girl aged 10-17 years with multiple sclerosis. The sequencing sample was made of blood. V is TRBV3-1 and J is TRBJ2-5; D perhaps matches TRBD2 (7 bases). CDR3 DNA: TGTGCCAGCAGCCAAGAAACAGGGAGGGAGTACTTC. This sequence encodes CASSQETGREYF.